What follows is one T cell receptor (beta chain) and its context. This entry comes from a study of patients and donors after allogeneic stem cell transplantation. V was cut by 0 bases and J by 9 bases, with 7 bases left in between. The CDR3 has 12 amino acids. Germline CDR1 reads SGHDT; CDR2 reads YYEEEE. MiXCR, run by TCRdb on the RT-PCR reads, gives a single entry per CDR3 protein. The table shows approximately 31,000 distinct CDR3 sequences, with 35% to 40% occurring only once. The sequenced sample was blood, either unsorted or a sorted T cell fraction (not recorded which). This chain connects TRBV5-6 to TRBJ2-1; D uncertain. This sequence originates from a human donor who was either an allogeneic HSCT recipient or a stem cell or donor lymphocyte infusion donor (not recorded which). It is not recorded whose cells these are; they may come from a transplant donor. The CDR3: CASSLVAIEQFF. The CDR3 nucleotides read TGTGCCAGCAGCTTGGTTGCAATTGAGCAGTTCTTC.